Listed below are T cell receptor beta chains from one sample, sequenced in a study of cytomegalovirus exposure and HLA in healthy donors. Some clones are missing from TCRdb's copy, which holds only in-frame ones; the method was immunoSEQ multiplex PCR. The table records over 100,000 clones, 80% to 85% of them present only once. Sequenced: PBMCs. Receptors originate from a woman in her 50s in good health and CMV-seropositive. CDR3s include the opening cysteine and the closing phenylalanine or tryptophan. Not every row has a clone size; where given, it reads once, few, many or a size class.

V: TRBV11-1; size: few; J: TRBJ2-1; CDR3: CASSFQRGSSYNEQFF
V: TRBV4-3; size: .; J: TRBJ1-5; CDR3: CASSQTISMGRFNQPQHF
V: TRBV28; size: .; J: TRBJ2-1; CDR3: CASSSLSGKTYNEQFF
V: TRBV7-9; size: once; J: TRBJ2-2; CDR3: CASSFRAGGPIGELFF
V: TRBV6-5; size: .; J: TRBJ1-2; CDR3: CASRRGQGSYGYTF
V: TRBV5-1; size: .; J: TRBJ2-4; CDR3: CASSLGGGENIQYF
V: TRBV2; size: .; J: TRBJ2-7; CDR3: CASSGQPLPYEQYF
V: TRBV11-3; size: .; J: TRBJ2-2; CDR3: CASSFSGNTGELFF
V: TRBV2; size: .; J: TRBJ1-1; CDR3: CASSDVQNTEAFF
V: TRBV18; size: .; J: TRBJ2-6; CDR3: CASSPIQISLAGANVLTF
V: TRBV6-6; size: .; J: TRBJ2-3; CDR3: CASSPAQRTDTQYF
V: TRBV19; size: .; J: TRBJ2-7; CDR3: CVFYEQYF
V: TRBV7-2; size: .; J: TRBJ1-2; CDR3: CASSSGQASRVLGYTF
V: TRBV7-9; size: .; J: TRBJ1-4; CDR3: CSSSYREGTNEKLFF
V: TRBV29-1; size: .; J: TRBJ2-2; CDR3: CSVEDVTGELFF
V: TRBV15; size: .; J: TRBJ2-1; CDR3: CATGSVPYNEQFF
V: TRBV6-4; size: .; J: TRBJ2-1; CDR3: CASSDKPEGSNEQFF
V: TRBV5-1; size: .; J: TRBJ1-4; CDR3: CASSLAGTGYKEKLFF
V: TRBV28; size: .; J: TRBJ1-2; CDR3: CASSSWLDFSSEEANYGYTF
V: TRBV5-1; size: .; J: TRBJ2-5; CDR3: CASTTGKRQETQYF
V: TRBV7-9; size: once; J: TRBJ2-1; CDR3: CASSLVAGTREQFF
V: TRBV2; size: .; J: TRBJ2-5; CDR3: CASSLYRGRKETQYF